One sample yielded the 10 T cell receptor beta chains listed below, sequenced in a study of blood T cell repertoires in COVID-19. Using immunoSEQ multiplex PCR, the repertoire was profiled, and TCRdb retains in-frame clones only, with some absent. This sample carries around 260,000 clones, over 70% of them seen once, and the ten largest clones take approximately 10%. The sample was peripheral blood. The receptors were sampled from a woman aged 65 to 85 with COVID-19, enrolled during active disease.

The chain combines TRBV10-3 with TRBJ1-3, with D unresolved. The germline V and J ends were trimmed by 7 bases and 4 bases, with 14 bases remaining between them. Germline V CDR1 and CDR2: ENHRY, SYGVKD. The CDR3 spans 14 residues. The CDR3 here is CAIMEAPKGNTIYF. In DNA form, the CDR3 reads TGTGCCATCATGGAGGCCCCGAAAGGAAACACCATATATTTT.

The rearrangement joins TRBV28 to TRBJ2-1; a weak D match, TRBD2 (6 bases). With 2 bases removed from V and 9 bases from J, the gap between germline ends came to 20 bases. CDR1 MDHEN and CDR2 SYDVKM come from the germline V gene. There are 16 residues in the CDR3. CDR3 coding DNA: TGTGCCAGCAGTTTAATAACGGGAGTACCCCTCGGTGAGCAGTTCTTC. It yields the protein CASSLITGVPLGEQFF.

The chain's CDR3 is CAWSVSRGLGYSNQPQHF. CDR3 nucleotide sequence: TGTGCCTGGAGTGTAAGCAGGGGCCTCGGGTATAGCAATCAGCCCCAGCATTTT. V is TRBV30 and J is TRBJ1-5; TRBD1 is a possible D gene (6 bases). CDR1 and CDR2 (germline): GTSNPN, SVGIG (reference sequence). The CDR3 covers 18 residues. V shed 0 bases and J shed 0 bases, with 18 bases lying between them.

This clone appeared a single time. The J gene is TRBJ1-1, the V gene TRBV28, with 8 bases that match TRBD1. Trimming cost V 6 bases and J 11 bases; bases outside gene matches: 17. From germline, CDR1 is MDHEN and CDR2 SYDVKM. CDR3 size: 15 residues. The CDR3: CASSRPGTGAQQAFF. For the CDR3, the DNA is TGTGCCAGCAGCCGCCCCGGGACAGGCGCGCAACAGGCTTTCTTT.

In the case of this clone: At the DNA level, this CDR3 is encoded by other sequences in the same sample as well. The chain carries TRBV30 and TRBJ2-7, with TRBD2 matching over 8 bases. Per germline, CDR1 GTSNPN and CDR2 SVGIG (reference sequence). The ends lost 3 bases at V and 0 bases at J; junction bases unmatched: 4. CDR3 size: 14 residues. CDR3 amino acids: CAWSTGGSSYEQYF. The CDR3 DNA sequence: TGTGCCTGGAGCACGGGAGGGAGCTCCTACGAGCAGTACTTC.

The V gene is TRBV19, the J gene TRBJ2-1, with TRBD1 matching over 9 bases. The CDR3 contains 14 residues. With 10 bases clipped from V and 5 bases from J, the junction kept 9 bases outside the gene matches. CDR1 and CDR2 from the germline V gene are LNHDA and SQIVND (reference sequence). CDR3 in amino acids: CATATGGMDNEQFF. The CDR3 nucleotides read TGTGCCACCGCGACAGGGGGAATGGACAATGAGCAGTTCTTC. The full variable domain, with the rest looked up from reference TRBV19 and TRBJ2-1, is DGGITQSPKYLFRKEGQNVTLSCEQNLNHDAMYWYRQDPGQGLRLIYYSQIVNDFQKGDIAEGYSVSREKKESFPLTVTSAQKNPTAFYLCATATGGMDNEQFFGPGTRLTVL.

The chain employs TRBV19 and TRBJ2-1; 10 bases fit TRBD2. The germline CDR1 and CDR2 sequences are LNHDA and SQIVND (reference sequence). With V trimmed by 7 bases and J by 7 bases, 7 bases remained unmatched. The CDR3 consists of 14 residues. CDR3 in DNA: TGTGCCAGTATCGAGCGGGAGGGGTTTAATGAGCAGTTCTTC. Its translation is CASIEREGFNEQFF.

This clone was seen only a few times. The chain employs TRBV4-3 and TRBJ2-1, with D possibly TRBD1 on 5 matching bases. V was pared by 1 base and J by 0 bases, with 10 bases between. The CDR3 extends over 16 amino acids. Germline V gene lookup returns CDR1 LGHNA and CDR2 YSLEER. The CDR3 sequence is CASSQGQPRSYNEQFF. Written as DNA, the CDR3 is TGCGCCAGCAGCCAAGGACAGCCACGCTCCTACAATGAGCAGTTCTTC.

CDR3 in amino acids: CASSGQGATNYGYTF. Here the CDR3 DNA reads TGTGCCAGCAGCGGACAGGGCGCAACTAACTATGGCTACACCTTC. The chain recombines TRBV11-1 with TRBJ1-2, with 8 nucleotides matching TRBD1. CDR1 is SGHAT and CDR2 is FQDESV in the germline V gene (reference sequence). The ends lost 5 bases at V and 0 bases at J; junction bases unmatched: 5. The length of the CDR3 is 15 residues.

The V gene is TRBV20-1, the J gene TRBJ2-5; D perhaps matches TRBD1 (5 bases). The CDR3 is 12 amino acids. Trimming removed 3 bases from V and 5 bases from J, with 10 bases in between. CDR1 DFQATT and CDR2 SNEGSKA come from the germline V gene (reference sequence). The CDR3 DNA reads TGCAGTGCTAGTTGGGGCGCGGAGACCCAGTACTTC. Amino acids: CSASWGAETQYF.